This T cell receptor beta chain was identified in a study of monozygotic twins with inflammatory bowel disease. Study-wide results and limits: Twin concordance left repertoire similarity unchanged, with limited power a possible explanation for this lack of difference. Healthy twins shared more clonotypes with others than IBD patients, most markedly active ones.

Total RNA, at 3,000 to 4,000 ng, went into every TCR library. Each UMI, carrying a 6-nucleotide sample barcode, came from template switching. After re-calling the 5' RACE reads, TCRdb lists one entry per CDR3 protein, DNA absent. This sample's table has roughly 150,000 distinct CDR3 sequences. Germline values: CDR1 SEHNR, CDR2 FQNEAQ (reference sequence). This CDR3 is 16 amino acids long. About this clonotype: As yet, its antigen is unknown.

Sequencing was performed on blood. The TCR comes from a human donor with ulcerative colitis or Crohn's disease, or a healthy co-twin of an affected twin (not recorded which). The chain has TRBV7-9 and TRBJ2-7. This CDR3 reads CASSLALMAISYEQYF.